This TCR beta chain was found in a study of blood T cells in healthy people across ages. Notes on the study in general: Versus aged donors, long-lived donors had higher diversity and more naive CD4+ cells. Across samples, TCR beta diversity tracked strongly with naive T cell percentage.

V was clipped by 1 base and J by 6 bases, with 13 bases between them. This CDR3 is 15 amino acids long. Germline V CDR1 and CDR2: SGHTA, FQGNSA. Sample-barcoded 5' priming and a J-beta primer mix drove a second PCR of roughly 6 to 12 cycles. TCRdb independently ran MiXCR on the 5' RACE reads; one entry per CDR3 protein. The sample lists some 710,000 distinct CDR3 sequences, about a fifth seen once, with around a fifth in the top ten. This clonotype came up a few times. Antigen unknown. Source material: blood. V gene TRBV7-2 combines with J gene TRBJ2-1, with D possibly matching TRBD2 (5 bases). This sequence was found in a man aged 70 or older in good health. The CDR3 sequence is CASSLGSQAGNEQFF. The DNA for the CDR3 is TGTGCCAGCAGCTTAGGATCCCAGGCGGGCAATGAGCAGTTCTTC.